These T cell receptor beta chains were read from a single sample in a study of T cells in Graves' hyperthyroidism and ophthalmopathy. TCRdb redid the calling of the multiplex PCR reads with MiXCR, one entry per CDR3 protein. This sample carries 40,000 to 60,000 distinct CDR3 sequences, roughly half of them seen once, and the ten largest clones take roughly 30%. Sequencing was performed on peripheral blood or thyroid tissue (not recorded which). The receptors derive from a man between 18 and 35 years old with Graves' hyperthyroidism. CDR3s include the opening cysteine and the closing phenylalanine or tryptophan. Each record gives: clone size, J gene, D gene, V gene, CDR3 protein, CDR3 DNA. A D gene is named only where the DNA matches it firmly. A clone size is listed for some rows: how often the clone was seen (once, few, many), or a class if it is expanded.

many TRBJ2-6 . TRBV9 CASSVGATPFSGANVLTF TGTGCCAGCAGCGTAGGGGCAACGCCGTTCTCTGGGGCCAACGTCCTGACTTTC
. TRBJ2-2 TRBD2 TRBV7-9 CASQLAGGSANTGELFF TGTGCCAGCCAGCTAGCGGGGGGGTCTGCGAACACCGGGGAGCTGTTTTTT
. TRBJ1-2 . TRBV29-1 CSVECGRVGHTF TGCAGCGTTGAATGCGGCAGGGTTGGCCACACCTTC
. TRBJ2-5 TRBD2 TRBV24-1 CATSGSGGFQETQYF TGTGCCACCAGTGGCAGCGGGGGGTTCCAAGAGACCCAGTACTTC
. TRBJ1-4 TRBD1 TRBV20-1 CSAITPDRGNEKLFF TGCAGTGCTATTACACCGGACAGGGGAAATGAAAAACTGTTTTTT
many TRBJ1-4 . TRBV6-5 CASSRSLFATNEKLFF TGTGCCAGCTCCCGGAGCCTTTTTGCAACTAATGAAAAACTGTTTTTT
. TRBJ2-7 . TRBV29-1 CSVDRDGRHEQYF TGCAGCGTTGATAGGGACGGAAGGCACGAGCAGTACTTC
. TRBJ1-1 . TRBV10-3 CAISEPMNTEAFF TGTGCCATCAGTGAACCGATGAACACTGAAGCTTTCTTT
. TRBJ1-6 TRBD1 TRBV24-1 CATSDSGQASSYNSPLHF TGTGCCACCAGTGATTCCGGACAGGCGAGCTCCTATAATTCACCCCTCCACTTT
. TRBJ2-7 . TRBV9 CASSVAGAGYEQYF TGTGCCAGCAGCGTAGCGGGAGCGGGCTACGAGCAGTACTTC